Below, one T cell receptor (beta chain) is given with its context. This clonotype was recorded many times. Its antigen remains undetermined. Per-base quality was not reported, and no clone a single base away is much larger than it. This sample stems from a study of T cells in Graves' hyperthyroidism and ophthalmopathy (dated by TCRdb to the late 2010s). The study in broad terms: Peripheral blood samples were taken at the time of initial diagnosis, prior to any treatment. A discovery cohort of approximately 97 patients, roughly 43 with Graves' ophthalmopathy and fewer than 65 with stable Graves' hyperthyroidism, was used to find distinguishing TCR V-J signatures. An independent validation cohort of around 19 hyperthyroidism patients and about 15 patients who later progressed to ophthalmopathy tested prospective prediction of ophthalmopathy. For training and testing, the roughly 97 patients in the discovery cohort were randomly divided in a 7:3 ratio. Thyroid tissue and blood T-cell repertoires from six Graves' hyperthyroidism patients were also compared in the study. Once sampling was done, hyperthyroidism patients were given methimazole at a starting dose of 30 mg daily, whereas ophthalmopathy patients were given high-dose intravenous methylprednisolone. The paper describes TCR Vbeta CDR3 sequencing of about 140 peripheral blood samples, made up of some 42 ophthalmopathy patients, roughly 80 hyperthyroidism patients and about 17 progressor patients. General study outcomes and caveats: Sample size was not statistically predetermined, and blinding of investigators to group allocation was not performed. Most expanded thyroid clonotypes (frequency above 0.001) were also detected in blood, suggesting blood repertoires may reflect thyroid immune responses. A 13 V-J signature model separated ophthalmopathy from stable hyperthyroidism, with approximately 86% sensitivity and 81% to 82% specificity in cross-validation and 80%/75% in testing. During validation, the model predicted progression to ophthalmopathy a median of about 6.3 months ahead of onset, with roughly 65% sensitivity and 72.22% specificity.

Ophthalmopathy patients had moderately to severely active disease, with a Clinical Activity Score of 3 or more, a NOSPECS grade of 4 or more, and a disease duration of less than 3 months. Any patient with an uncontrolled infection, another autoimmune disease, pregnancy or lactation was excluded. Diagnoses were established on the basis of clinical symptoms, serum thyroxine and TRAb, thyroid ultrasound, and orbital computed tomography. PBMCs were separated from roughly 9.3 ml of fresh peripheral blood using Ficoll-Paque density gradient centrifugation. Total RNA was extracted using Trizol reagent, and RNA quality was assessed on an Agilent 2100 Bioanalyzer. TCR beta CDR3 regions were amplified from RNA transcripts. A first-round RT-PCR of the TCR CDR3 used the HTBI primer set with the Qiagen OneStep RT-PCR kit. A second multiplex PCR round built the libraries, followed by size selection and purification. Sequencing of the libraries was done on an Illumina HiSeq2000 using paired-end 100 bp reads. In the source study's methods: SOAPnuke was used to process the raw data, removing reads that contained adapters or uncalled bases, had a mean Phred below 15, or lacked an exact match to the constant primer or identifier. COPE v1.2.5 was used to merge the high-quality paired reads, and each unique nucleotide sequence was defined as a clonotype. MiTCR v1.1 was used to align clonotypes to the IMGT TRBV, TRBD and TRBJ reference segments. The analysis was restricted to V-J combinations with a frequency above 0.0001, which together covered 99% to 99.2% of the repertoires. A TCS score was defined as the ratio of F50 (clonal expansion) to E x V (chaos), with BLOSUM62-based TCRdist applied between CDR3 peptides within each V-J. Welch's t-statistics and random forest reduced roughly 500 V-J features to 13, which were used in a naive Bayes classifier (R e1071). TCRdb reanalyzed the raw reads on its own, using fastp at Q25 for trimming and MiXCR for clone calling, and kept in-frame beta chains. Identical CDR3 proteins give one entry, which carries the most common genes and DNA. TCRdb, not the original authors, processed these V and J calls. The sample table contains around 250,000 distinct CDR3 sequences; only one count was recorded for over 15% of them. The biggest ten clones account for under 35% of the sample.

From its cysteine to its phenylalanine, the CDR3 spans 13 amino acids. Only the CDR3 part of the read is kept: 39 bases, read in frame from the first base. V and J are truncated by 2 bases and 4 bases respectively, leaving an intervening sequence of 8 bases. Sequenced sample: blood. This clonotype was sampled from a woman between 18 and 30 years old with Graves' ophthalmopathy. The receptor chain draws on TRBV12-3 or TRBV12-4 and TRBJ1-1, with the D segment identity uncertain. The CDR3 reads CASSLSGITEAFF. The DNA sequence is given as TGTGCCAGCAGTTTATCTGGGATCACTGAAGCTTTCTTT.